These 30 T cell receptor beta chains were sequenced from one sample in a study of post-analysis software for immune sequencing data. TCR beta cDNA libraries had unique molecular identifiers. TCRdb re-called the PCR reads through MiXCR, storing one row per CDR3 protein. The data hold roughly 540,000 distinct CDR3 sequences, with less than 40% observed a single time. These TCRs are of unknown antigen specificity. Findings and limits, study-wide: Comparison of patients with controls showed about 5 TRBV segments more frequent in patients, TRBV5-6, TRBV5-1 and TRBV20-1 among them.

Material for sequencing was blood. The receptors were sampled from a girl aged 2-17 years with multiple sclerosis.

Of note for this clonotype: This may arise from a read error, as a much more abundant clone is one base away. The chain uses TRBV3-1 and TRBJ2-7, with D possibly being TRBD1 (6 bases). Per the germline V gene, CDR1 is LGHDT and CDR2 is YNNKEL (reference sequence). The CDR3 consists of 14 residues. Trimming removed 4 bases at V and 0 bases at J, with 10 bases between. The CDR3 bases are TGTGCCAGCAGCCGCCGGACAGCCTCCTACGAGCAGTACTTC. Translating gives CASSRRTASYEQYF.

This clonotype showed up just a few times. The V and J genes are TRBV6-1 and TRBJ2-5; 11 nucleotides match TRBD2. The CDR3 loop spans 15 amino acids. The J segment lost 5 bases and the V segment lost 4 bases, leaving 6 bases of the junction unmatched. Germline V gene data show CDR1 as MNHNS and CDR2 as SASEGT. The CDR3 protein is CASSGSGGAGETQYF. CDR3 nucleotide sequence: TGTGCCAGCAGTGGTAGCGGGGGGGCAGGGGAGACCCAGTACTTC.

This clonotype occurred a few times. In nucleotides, the CDR3 is TGCAGTGCTAGTTCCGCTAGCGGGGGGCAAGAGACCCAGTACTTC. This codes for CSASSASGGQETQYF. The chain recombines TRBV20-1 with TRBJ2-5, with 11 bases that match TRBD2. CDR1 is DFQATT and CDR2 is SNEGSKA in the germline V gene (reference sequence). Trimming took 3 bases from V and 2 from J; bases not matched to a gene: 5. CDR3 length: 15 residues.

This chain joins TRBV5-1 and TRBJ2-6; no clear D gene. Germline CDR1 and CDR2: SGHRS and YFSETQ. CDR3 size: 20 residues. Between the trimmed V and J ends, which lost 0 bases and 0 bases, there was a span of 19 bases. The CDR3 DNA reads as TGCGCCAGCAGCTTGGCCGGCGTCACCTTTACTGCCTCTGGGGCCAACGTCCTGACTTTC. Translating gives CASSLAGVTFTASGANVLTF.

This clonotype was found a few times. V usage is TRBV11-2 and J usage is TRBJ2-5, with D unresolved. Germline V lookup: CDR1 SGHAT, CDR2 FQNNGV. V was pared by 7 bases and J by 5 bases, with 17 bases between. CDR3 length equals 14 residues. The CDR3 DNA reads as TGTGCCAGCAACACCGGGTGGGAAGGGGAGACCCAGTACTTC. Encoded protein: CASNTGWEGETQYF.

The V gene is TRBV5-1, the J gene TRBJ2-3; tentative D call: TRBD1 (5 bases). This CDR3 spans 14 amino acids. Germline loops: CDR1 SGHRS, CDR2 YFSETQ. Between the trimmed V and J ends, which lost 0 bases and 5 bases, there was a span of 10 bases. CDR3 sequence (DNA): TGCGCCAGCAGCTTGGTAGGGGCAAGAGATACGCAGTATTTT. It translates to CASSLVGARDTQYF.

This clonotype was counted many times. The genes are TRBV12-3 or TRBV12-4 and TRBJ2-1, with TRBD2 matching over 7 bases. This CDR3 contains 14 residues. J was trimmed by 4 bases and V by 4 bases; bases with no gene match: 4. In nucleotides, the CDR3 is TGTGCCAGCAGTTCCGGGGGGTATTACAATGAGCAGTTCTTC. It encodes CASSSGGYYNEQFF.

The V gene is TRBV12-3 or TRBV12-4, the J gene TRBJ2-5; D not certain. The V and J ends lost 1 base and 0 bases respectively, with 9 bases between them. This CDR3 region has 15 residues. This CDR3 reads CASSLGGSDQETQYF. In nucleotides, the CDR3 is TGTGCCAGCAGTTTAGGTGGGTCGGACCAAGAGACCCAGTACTTC.

This rearrangement joins TRBV27 to TRBJ2-7, with TRBD2 matching 11 bases. The CDR3 has 14 amino acids. Germline V gene data show CDR1 as MNHEY and CDR2 as SMNVEV (reference sequence). V lost 5 bases to trimming and J lost 6 bases; unmatched junction nucleotides: 6. The CDR3: CASSISGGAREQYF. The CDR3 DNA reads as TGTGCCAGCAGTATTAGCGGGGGGGCGCGCGAGCAGTACTTC.

The table lists this clonotype with a few counts. This chain connects TRBV6-6 to TRBJ2-5; D is uncertain. This CDR3 has 13 amino acids. The V and J ends lost 2 bases and 0 bases respectively, with 4 bases between them. Germline V gene lookup returns CDR1 MNHNY and CDR2 SVGAGI (reference sequence). Here the CDR3 reads CASSYRDQETQYF. In DNA form, the CDR3 reads TGTGCCAGCAGTTACAGGGACCAAGAGACCCAGTACTTC.

This clonotype showed up just a few times. The chain uses TRBV6-4 and TRBJ2-1; 10 bases are shared with TRBD2. The CDR3 has 15 amino acids. The germline V gene has CDR1 MRHNA and CDR2 SNTAGT. J lost 8 bases, V lost 2 bases, and 6 bases had no gene match. The CDR3 spells CASSDPGLAVDEQFF. The CDR3 DNA is TGTGCCAGCAGTGACCCCGGACTAGCGGTTGATGAGCAGTTCTTC.

The chain employs TRBV28 and TRBJ1-2; a weak D match, TRBD1 (6 bases). Germline V CDR1 and CDR2: MDHEN, SYDVKM. This CDR3 has 16 residues. V was trimmed by 3 bases and J by 1 base, leaving 15 bases between them. The CDR3 sequence: CASSFTGLGDNYGYTF. In DNA, the CDR3 is TGTGCCAGCAGTTTTACAGGGTTAGGCGATAACTATGGCTACACCTTC.

The J gene is TRBJ2-5, the V gene TRBV7-6; D uncertain. This CDR3 spans 14 amino acids. Germline CDR1 SGHVS, CDR2 FNYEAQ. V was clipped by 2 bases and J by 0 bases, with 7 bases between them. CDR3 residues: CASSLRLDQETQYF. Written as DNA, the CDR3 is TGTGCCAGCAGCTTAAGGCTGGACCAAGAGACCCAGTACTTC.

V usage is TRBV12-3 or TRBV12-4 and J usage is TRBJ1-2, with TRBD1 matching over 9 bases. J lost 8 bases, V lost 6 bases, and 7 bases had no gene match. The CDR3 sequence is 13 residues long. The CDR3 bases are TGTGCCAGCAGCCGGACAGGGGACTGGGGCTACACCTTC. As protein: CASSRTGDWGYTF.

The CDR3 DNA sequence: TGTGCCACCAGCAGAGATCAGGGATTGAACACTGAAGCTTTCTTT. Protein product: CATSRDQGLNTEAFF. The chain uses TRBV15 and TRBJ1-1; D is perhaps TRBD1 (5 bases). Deletions cut 0 bases from V and 0 bases from J, with 8 bases between. The length of the CDR3 is 15 residues. Germline V CDR1 and CDR2: LNHNV, YYDKDF (reference sequence). The full variable domain, completed using reference TRBV15 and TRBJ1-1, is DAMVIQNPRYQVTQFGKPVTLSCSQTLNHNVMYWYQQKSSQAPKLLFHYYDKDFNNEADTPDNFQSRRPNTSFCFLDIRSPGLGDTAMYLCATSRDQGLNTEAFFGQGTRLTVV.

The chain employs TRBV28 and TRBJ2-3; D perhaps matches TRBD2 (6 bases). The germline V gene encodes CDR1 MDHEN and CDR2 SYDVKM. V shed 2 bases and J shed 4 bases, with 7 bases lying between them. The length of the CDR3 is 13 residues. The CDR3 sequence: CASSLPSADTQYF. The CDR3 bases are TGTGCCAGCAGTTTACCTAGCGCAGATACGCAGTATTTT.

Remarks on this clonotype: This may be a read error, as it is one base from a much larger clone. J is TRBJ2-1 and V is TRBV2; perhaps TRBD1 as D (6 bases). The CDR3 has 15 amino acids. The V end was cut by 5 bases, the J end by 2 bases, with 13 bases between. The germline V gene encodes CDR1 SNHLY and CDR2 FYNNEI. This CDR3 reads CASSQIKGAYNEQFF. For the CDR3, the DNA is TGTGCCAGCAGTCAGATAAAGGGGGCCTACAATGAGCAGTTCTTC.

This clonotype occurred a few times. V and J are TRBV4-1 and TRBJ2-2; D call uncertain. V was shortened by 2 bases and J by 0 bases, with 7 bases between the two germline ends. The CDR3 consists of 15 residues. Germline V gene sequence: CDR1 MGHRA, CDR2 YSYEKL. This CDR3 is CASSQTYANTGELFF. The CDR3 DNA sequence: TGCGCCAGCAGCCAAACCTACGCGAACACCGGGGAGCTGTTTTTT.

This clonotype appeared a few times. The rearrangement links TRBV6-1 to TRBJ2-1; perhaps TRBD2 as D (6 bases). The CDR3 has 17 amino acids. V was trimmed by 3 bases and J by 8 bases, leaving 23 bases between them. Germline lookup yields CDR1 MNHNS and CDR2 SASEGT. The CDR3 loop is CASSEDTGTLLFDEQFF. DNA for the CDR3: TGTGCCAGCAGTGAGGACACCGGGACTCTCCTCTTCGATGAGCAGTTCTTC.

This clonotype was picked up a small number of times. The chain combines TRBV6-5 with TRBJ1-2; 7 bases map to TRBD1. Germline lookup yields CDR1 MNHEY and CDR2 SVGAGI. The J segment lost 0 bases and the V segment lost 6 bases, leaving 4 bases of the junction unmatched. This CDR3 has 14 residues. The CDR3 nucleotides read TGTGCCAGCAGGGAGACAGGGACTAACTATGGCTACACCTTC. It specifies CASRETGTNYGYTF.

The V call is TRBV20-1, the J call TRBJ2-1; D is possibly TRBD2 (7 bases). CDR3 length equals 14 residues. Germline loops: CDR1 DFQATT, CDR2 SNEGSKA (reference sequence). CDR3 region: CSSEGGPWWNEQFF. The CDR3 DNA follows: TGCAGCAGCGAGGGGGGGCCTTGGTGGAATGAGCAGTTCTTC.

This clonotype was found a few times. This sequence joins TRBV28 and TRBJ2-1; D is possibly TRBD2 (5 bases). The V gene lost 3 bases and the J gene lost 2 bases, with 11 bases spanning the gap. Germline CDR1 MDHEN, CDR2 SYDVKM. The CDR3 is 15 amino acids. The CDR3 bases are TGTGCCAGCAGTTTCCCCCCTAGCCCCTACAATGAGCAGTTCTTC. It yields the protein CASSFPPSPYNEQFF.

This clonotype was seen many times. The J gene is TRBJ2-3, the V gene TRBV4-1; 9 bases agree with TRBD2. Looked up from germline, CDR1 is MGHRA and CDR2 is YSYEKL. This CDR3 is 16 amino acids long. After removal of 1 base from V and 7 bases from J, the junction contained 9 bases not matched to a gene. The CDR3, as DNA: TGCGCCAGCAGCCAAGTAGGGCTAGCGGGGTCGAATACGCAGTATTTT. Translation: CASSQVGLAGSNTQYF.

The chain recombines TRBV7-2 with TRBJ2-7; D gene unclear. The germline V gene encodes CDR1 SGHTA and CDR2 FQGNSA. This CDR3 has 15 residues. Trimming removed 5 bases at V and 3 bases at J, with 17 bases between. CDR3 nucleotide sequence: TGTGCCAGCAGCCCGAGACCTCTGACTCTCTACGAGCAGTACTTC. Protein sequence: CASSPRPLTLYEQYF. Combining the CDR3 with reference TRBV7-2 and TRBJ2-7 gives the whole variable domain GAGVSQSPSNKVTEKGKDVELRCDPISGHTALYWYRQSLGQGLEFLIYFQGNSAPDKSGLPSDRFSAERTGGSVSTLTIQRTQQEDSAVYLCASSPRPLTLYEQYFGPGTRLTVT.

This clonotype was seen more than once but under ten times. This rearrangement joins TRBV11-3 to TRBJ2-3, with TRBD2 as a possible D gene (6 bases). Trimming shortened V by 2 bases and J by 0 bases, and 18 bases separated the two germline ends. The CDR3 is 18 residues long. Germline V lookup: CDR1 SGHNT, CDR2 YENEEA. The CDR3 DNA follows: TGTGCCAGCAGCTTAAGGCTCAGCAACGCGGGGAGCACAGATACGCAGTATTTT. It codes for CASSLRLSNAGSTDTQYF.

The V gene is TRBV5-1, the J gene TRBJ2-5; 12 nucleotides agree with TRBD2. The CDR3 has 18 residues. Germline CDR1 and CDR2: SGHRS and YFSETQ. Germline trimming cut 4 bases from V and 5 bases from J; bases unmatched to any gene: 15. The CDR3 DNA reads as TGCGCCAGCAGCGAAATGACTAGCGGGGGAGCCTATCCGGAGACCCAGTACTTC. As protein: CASSEMTSGGAYPETQYF. The full variable domain, rest sourced from reference TRBV5-1 and TRBJ2-5, is KAGVTQTPRYLIKTRGQQVTLSCSPISGHRSVSWYQQTPGQGLQFLFEYFSETQRNKGNFPGRFSGRQFSNSRSEMNVSTLELGDSALYLCASSEMTSGGAYPETQYFGPGTRLLVL.

This clonotype was seen at least ten times. The chain carries TRBV12-3 or TRBV12-4 and TRBJ1-1, with D maybe TRBD1 (5 bases). The CDR3 is made up of 13 amino acids. Between the trimmed V and J ends, which lost 8 bases and 3 bases, there was a span of 13 bases. DNA of the CDR3: TGTGCCAGCTCCCTAGCGGGGGACACTGAAGCTTTCTTT. This gives the protein CASSLAGDTEAFF.

This clonotype has only a few counts. The V call is TRBV29-1, the J call TRBJ2-7, with TRBD1 matching over 8 bases. CDR3 length: 13 amino acids. Looked up from germline, CDR1 is SQVTM and CDR2 is ANQGSEA. V dropped 6 bases and J dropped 7; count of bases not matched to a gene: 11. The CDR3 protein is CSVGTVRTGEQYF. CDR3 DNA sequence: TGCAGCGTGGGGACAGTCAGGACAGGGGAGCAGTACTTC.

The gene calls are TRBV7-8 and TRBJ2-1; D is tentatively TRBD1 or TRBD2 (5 bases each). Germline-derived CDR1 and CDR2 are SGHVS and FQNEAQ. Trimming stripped 6 bases from V and 0 bases from J, with 12 bases between. The CDR3 has 15 amino acids. CDR3 protein: CASRSRAGSYNEQFF. CDR3 coding DNA: TGTGCCAGCAGGTCCAGGGCGGGCTCCTACAATGAGCAGTTCTTC.

The genes are TRBV5-1 and TRBJ1-5; 7 bases are shared with TRBD1. In germline, CDR1 is SGHRS, CDR2 YFSETQ. There are 15 residues in the CDR3. V was pared by 0 bases and J by 9 bases, with 9 bases of the junction left unmatched. This CDR3 is CASSLEGAPTRPQHF. The CDR3 DNA sequence: TGCGCCAGCAGCTTGGAGGGGGCGCCGACTCGGCCCCAGCATTTT.